The 9 T cell receptor beta chains listed next were all sequenced from one sample in a study of blood T cell repertoires in COVID-19 (dated by TCRdb to 2019 to 2021). Libraries were prepared through the immunoSEQ multiplex PCR assay. TCRdb's version of the immuneACCESS table is confined to in-frame rearrangements and falls short of the full clone set. An unresolved V gene accounts for under half of the shortfall where checked; the remainder is of unknown origin. In all, the sample holds 140,000 to 150,000 clones, and 84% of those were seen once. In total, the top ten clones hold 35% to 40% of the sample. The sample taken for sequencing was peripheral blood. The receptors derive from a human donor in a cohort sampled during active COVID-19.

V usage is TRBV19 and J usage is TRBJ1-5; D remains unclear. Trimming pared 6 bases from V and 0 bases from J, leaving 15 bases between. This CDR3 has 16 amino acids. The germline CDR1 and CDR2 sequences are LNHDA and SQIVND (reference sequence). The CDR3 DNA is TGTGCCAGTAGGGTAAATAGGCGGTATAGCAATCAGCCCCAGCATTTT. Translating gives CASRVNRRYSNQPQHF.

The chain uses TRBV28 and TRBJ1-4; D possibly corresponds to TRBD1 (6 bases). From germline, CDR1 is MDHEN and CDR2 SYDVKM. The CDR3 is 15 amino acids. Trimming left V 8 bases short and J 5 bases short, with 18 bases between. CDR3 residues: CASRPQGQTNEKLFF. CDR3 nucleotides: TGTGCCAGCCGCCCTCAGGGGCAGACAAATGAAAAACTGTTTTTT. Using reference TRBV28 and TRBJ1-4 for the parts outside the CDR3, the full variable domain is DVKVTQSSRYLVKRTGEKVFLECVQDMDHENMFWYRQDPGLGLRLIYFSYDVKMKEKGDIPEGYSVSREKKERFSLILESASTNQTSMYLCASRPQGQTNEKLFFGSGTQLSVL.

The chain is built from TRBV12-5 and TRBJ1-2; possibly TRBD1 for D (6 bases). CDR3 length: 14 residues. Germline CDR1 is LGHNT and CDR2 is FRNRAP. The ends were cut back, 4 bases at V and 7 bases at J, with 16 bases in the middle. The CDR3 bases are TGTGCTAGTGGTTCGCCGTCGCGAGGGGGTGGCTACACCTTC. Translated, it gives CASGSPSRGGGYTF.

The chain employs TRBV11-3 and TRBJ2-3, with a weak D call TRBD1 (6 bases). Germline V lookup: CDR1 SGHNT, CDR2 YENEEA. Trimming pared 5 bases from V and 0 bases from J, leaving 9 bases between. The CDR3 is 14 amino acids. CDR3 loop: CASSKTGSTDTQYF. In DNA form, the CDR3 reads TGTGCCAGCAGCAAAACAGGGAGCACAGATACGCAGTATTTT.

The chain is built from TRBV11-2 and TRBJ2-2; a possible D gene is TRBD1 (5 bases). The CDR3 runs 15 residues. Germline CDR1 and CDR2: SGHAT and FQNNGV. Trimming removed 4 bases from V and 3 bases from J, with 12 bases in between. The CDR3 reads CASSSPQGYTGELFF. The DNA for the CDR3 is TGTGCCAGCAGCTCCCCCCAGGGATACACCGGGGAGCTGTTTTTT.

The chain has TRBV2 and TRBJ1-5; the D gene is possibly TRBD1 (6 bases). V shed 7 bases and J shed 7 bases, with 17 bases lying between them. Germline V gene data show CDR1 as SNHLY and CDR2 as FYNNEI. The CDR3 has 14 residues. CDR3 in amino acids: CASTPDRTGQPQHF. For the CDR3, the DNA is TGTGCCAGCACCCCGGACAGAACAGGGCAGCCCCAGCATTTT. The whole variable domain, filled in from reference TRBV2 and TRBJ1-5, reads EPEVTQTPSHQVTQMGQEVILRCVPISNHLYFYWYRQILGQKVEFLVSFYNNEISEKSEIFDDQFSVERPDGSNFTLKIRSTKLEDSAMYFCASTPDRTGQPQHFGDGTRLSIL.

The genes are TRBV7-3 and TRBJ2-3; TRBD2 matches 7 bases. Germline V CDR1 and CDR2: SGHTA, FQGTGA. J was trimmed by 0 bases and V by 3 bases; bases with no gene match: 3. The CDR3 is 15 residues long. DNA of the CDR3: TGTGCCAGCAGCTTCACGGGGGGTAGCACAGATACGCAGTATTTT. Protein: CASSFTGGSTDTQYF.

The chain is built from TRBV12-3 or TRBV12-4 and TRBJ2-7; 7 bases fit TRBD1. CDR3 length: 13 amino acids. The V gene end was trimmed by 4 bases and the J gene end by 0 bases; junction bases not matched to a gene: 0. CDR3 coding DNA: TGTGCCAGCAGTTACAGGGGCTCCTACGAGCAGTACTTC. Its translation is CASSYRGSYEQYF.

The chain carries TRBV27 and TRBJ1-1; the D is unclear. This CDR3 region has 14 residues. Germline V gene data show CDR1 as MNHEY and CDR2 as SMNVEV (reference sequence). Trimming took 7 bases from V and 1 from J, leaving 13 bases between them. In DNA, the CDR3 is TGTGCCAGCACCTCACCCCGGGGGAACACTGAAGCTTTCTTT. It encodes CASTSPRGNTEAFF.